This TCR beta chain is drawn from a study of T cells in Graves' hyperthyroidism and ophthalmopathy. RNA transcripts were the template for amplifying TCR beta CDR3 regions. The HTBI primer set drove a first-round RT-PCR of the TCR CDR3. In TCRdb, the multiplex PCR reads were re-called with MiXCR into one record per CDR3 protein. The sample lists about 570,000 distinct CDR3 sequences, 11% to 15% occurring once. From germline, CDR1 is SEHNR and CDR2 FQNEAQ (reference sequence). Trimming left V 5 bases short and J 5 bases short, with 7 bases between. The CDR3 is 11 amino acids. The chain is built from TRBV7-9 and TRBJ2-7; no definite D call. Material: blood. This sequence was found in a woman between 40 and 55 years old with Graves' hyperthyroidism. CDR3 sequence reads: CASSGENEQYF. The CDR3 nucleotides are TGTGCCAGCAGCGGAGAAAACGAGCAGTACTTC.